The 28 T cell receptor beta chains listed next were all sequenced from one sample in a study of T cell responses to AZD1222 COVID-19 vaccine. Clones were sequenced by immunoSEQ multiplex PCR, and TCRdb holds only the in-frame ones, with some missing. The sample carries more than 95,000 clones, 88% recorded once. Material: peripheral blood, obtained on day 0 of AZD1222 vaccination. The receptors derive from an adult in good health.

This clone was seen more than once but under ten times. V gene TRBV7-2 combines with J gene TRBJ2-2; TRBD2 matches 13 bases. V shed 6 bases and J 1 base; nucleotides not matched to a gene: 8. The CDR3 is made up of 18 amino acids. CDR1 is SGHTA and CDR2 is FQGNSA in the germline V gene. The CDR3 loop is CASRFGLAGVGNTGELFF. CDR3 sequence (DNA): TGTGCCAGCAGGTTCGGACTAGCGGGAGTAGGGAACACCGGGGAGCTGTTTTTT.

This chain joins TRBV25-1 and TRBJ1-4, with D unclear. Trimming removed 2 bases at V and 0 bases at J, with 7 bases between. CDR1 and CDR2 from the germline V gene are MGHDK and SYGVNS. The CDR3 runs to 15 residues. The CDR3 nucleotides read TGTGCCAGCAGTGAAGATGTTCCAACTAATGAAAAACTGTTTTTT. This gives the protein CASSEDVPTNEKLFF.

The genes are TRBV3-1 (or the pseudogene TRBV3-2) and TRBJ2-5; TRBD2 agrees at 7 bases. The CDR3 is 12 amino acids. Germline V gene lookup returns CDR1 LGHDT and CDR2 YNNKEL (reference sequence). Trimming removed 4 bases from V and 4 bases from J; junction bases left unmatched: 0. DNA for the CDR3: TGTGCCAGCAGCCCTAGCGGAGAGACCCAGTACTTC. Translating it yields CASSPSGETQYF.

The chain couples TRBV19 to TRBJ2-2; TRBD1 aligns across 7 bases. CDR1 is LNHDA and CDR2 is SQIVND in the germline V gene (reference sequence). J was trimmed by 4 bases and V by 5 bases; bases with no gene match: 7. The CDR3 is 15 amino acids. CDR3 sequence reads: CASSLQGQSTGELFF. The CDR3 DNA is TGTGCCAGTAGTTTACAGGGACAGTCCACCGGGGAGCTGTTTTTT.

The CDR3 is CASSLGTGLGPLHF. The CDR3 DNA is TGTGCCAGCAGTTTGGGAACAGGCTTGGGTCCCCTCCACTTT. The V call is TRBV28, the J call TRBJ1-6; possible D gene TRBD1, 5 bases. Germline-derived CDR1 and CDR2 are MDHEN and SYDVKM. CDR3 size: 14 residues. Trimming pared 3 bases from V and 13 bases from J, leaving 16 bases between. Looking up the rest from reference TRBV28 and TRBJ1-6 gives the full variable domain: DVKVTQSSRYLVKRTGEKVFLECVQDMDHENMFWYRQDPGLGLRLIYFSYDVKMKEKGDIPEGYSVSREKKERFSLILESASTNQTSMYLCASSLGTGLGPLHFGNGTRLTVT.

The V and J genes are TRBV7-2 and TRBJ2-5, with D perhaps given as TRBD1 or TRBD2 (6 bases each). V lost 1 base, J lost 5 bases, and 14 bases lay in between. The CDR3 consists of 15 residues. Germline lookup yields CDR1 SGHTA and CDR2 FQGNSA. As DNA, the CDR3 is TGTGCCAGCAGCTTAGTAACAGGGAGGTTTGAGACCCAGTACTTC. The encoded protein is CASSLVTGRFETQYF.

A single count supports this clone. The chain has TRBV7-2 and TRBJ1-2; TRBD1 might be the D (5 bases). Germline-derived CDR1 and CDR2 are SGHTA and FQGNSA. Trimming pared 5 bases from V and 7 bases from J, leaving 14 bases between. CDR3 length: 13 amino acids. For the CDR3, the DNA is TGTGCCAGCAGCCCCCTGGGTAGGGGTGGCTACACCTTC. Its protein is CASSPLGRGGYTF.

V is TRBV28 and J is TRBJ2-2; 7 positions agree with TRBD2. J was trimmed by 4 bases and V by 10 bases; bases with no gene match: 6. In germline, CDR1 is MDHEN, CDR2 SYDVKM. The CDR3 runs to 13 residues. This CDR3 reads CAIGRSGTGELFF. CDR3 DNA sequence: TGTGCCATCGGGAGGAGCGGCACCGGGGAGCTGTTTTTT.

The chain links TRBV27 to TRBJ2-7; D unresolved. Germline CDR1 is MNHEY and CDR2 is SMNVEV (reference sequence). V was cut by 3 bases and J by 3 bases, with 6 bases left in between. This CDR3 comprises 12 residues. CDR3 sequence (DNA): TGTGCCAGCAGTTTTTTGGGCTACGAGCAGTACTTC. This translates into CASSFLGYEQYF.

V usage is TRBV3-1 (or the pseudogene TRBV3-2) and J usage is TRBJ2-7; no reliable D call. Germline assignment: CDR1 LGHDT and CDR2 YNNKEL (reference sequence). V lost 0 bases to trimming and J lost 1 base, with 10 bases between them. This CDR3 has 15 amino acids. The CDR3 sequence: CASSQDWVGSYEQYF. The CDR3 DNA reads TGTGCCAGCAGCCAAGATTGGGTGGGTTCCTACGAGCAGTACTTC.

V gene TRBV10-3 combines with J gene TRBJ2-5; D remains unclear. The CDR3 is made up of 13 amino acids. Per the germline V gene, CDR1 is ENHRY and CDR2 is SYGVKD. V lost 7 bases to trimming and J lost 3 bases, with 12 bases between them. CDR3 sequence (DNA): TGTGCCATCAAAAAAGACTCAAAAGAGACCCAGTACTTC. This gives the protein CAIKKDSKETQYF.

This clone was observed a handful of times. The chain recombines TRBV5-1 with TRBJ2-7; the D gene is possibly TRBD2 (5 bases). V gave up 4 bases and J gave up 0 bases, with 8 bases separating them. The CDR3 is made up of 13 amino acids. The germline V gene encodes CDR1 SGHRS and CDR2 YFSETQ. The CDR3: CASSRTPSYEQYF. The CDR3 DNA follows: TGCGCCAGCAGCAGGACTCCCTCCTACGAGCAGTACTTC.

This chain connects TRBV7-9 to TRBJ2-5, with 10 bases matching TRBD2. The V and J ends lost 4 bases and 4 bases, in that order; junction bases with no gene match: 6. Germline V gene data show CDR1 as SEHNR and CDR2 as FQNEAQ (reference sequence). The CDR3 totals 15 residues. The DNA for the CDR3 is TGTGCCAGCAGCTCACCGGGACTAGCGAGAGAGACCCAGTACTTC. Its translation is CASSSPGLARETQYF.

This clone was seen once. This rearrangement joins TRBV3-1 (or the pseudogene TRBV3-2) to TRBJ1-2; D remains unclear. Trimming removed 0 bases at V and 8 bases at J, with 13 bases between. The germline V gene has CDR1 LGHDT and CDR2 YNNKEL (reference sequence). The CDR3 totals 14 residues. The CDR3, as DNA: TGTGCCAGCAGCCAAGACTATGCCCCTGGGGGCTACACCTTC. Its protein product is CASSQDYAPGGYTF.

This clone has only a few counts. The chain joins TRBV15 to TRBJ2-3, with 11 bases fitting TRBD1. The V gene's germline CDR1 is LNHNV and CDR2 YYDKDF (reference sequence). The CDR3 length is 15 residues. The junction had 2 bases not matched to a gene; V was cut back by 3 bases and J by 3 bases. CDR3 nucleotide sequence: TGTGCCACCAGCAGGGGGACAGGGGGAACAGATACGCAGTATTTT. Protein sequence: CATSRGTGGTDTQYF. Combining the CDR3 with reference TRBV15 and TRBJ2-3 gives the whole variable domain DAMVIQNPRYQVTQFGKPVTLSCSQTLNHNVMYWYQQKSSQAPKLLFHYYDKDFNNEADTPDNFQSRRPNTSFCFLDIRSPGLGDTAMYLCATSRGTGGTDTQYFGPGTRLTVL.

In this sample, this clone turned up once. This chain connects TRBV3-1 (or the pseudogene TRBV3-2) to TRBJ1-3; D gene uncertain. Between the trimmed V and J ends, which lost 4 bases and 2 bases, there was a span of 18 bases. Germline V gene sequence: CDR1 LGHDT, CDR2 YNNKEL (reference sequence). The CDR3 is made up of 17 amino acids. Written as DNA, the CDR3 is TGTGCCAGCAGCCGACTCCAGAGGTTGGGCCCTGGAAACACCATATATTTT. Its protein product is CASSRLQRLGPGNTIYF.

The genes are TRBV28 and TRBJ2-1; 7 bases agree with TRBD2. Germline V gene lookup returns CDR1 MDHEN and CDR2 SYDVKM. The CDR3 extends over 13 amino acids. Unmatched junction bases numbered 11, after V lost 6 bases and J lost 12 bases. The CDR3: CASSLTSERGQFF. CDR3 nucleotide sequence: TGTGCCAGCAGCCTCACTAGCGAGAGAGGGCAGTTCTTC.

In its sample, this clone was seen once. The CDR3 spells CASSSSTATNEKLFF. The CDR3 DNA follows: TGTGCCAGCAGCTCATCGACCGCAACTAATGAAAAACTGTTTTTT. J is TRBJ1-4 and V is TRBV7-8; D remains unclear. Per germline, CDR1 SGHVS and CDR2 FQNEAQ. This CDR3 has 15 residues. The ends were cut back, 4 bases at V and 0 bases at J, with 9 bases in the middle.

The sample holds one count of this clone. The V gene is TRBV5-8, the J gene TRBJ2-3; tentative D call: TRBD2 (8 bases). CDR1 is SGHTS, CDR2 YDEGEE, per germline. Deletions cut 4 bases from V and 6 bases from J, with 18 bases between. The CDR3 spans 15 residues. For the CDR3, the DNA is TGTGCCAGCAGCCGGGACAGCGGGAGTGTCGATACGCAGTATTTT. Protein sequence: CASSRDSGSVDTQYF.

The chain uses TRBV11-2 and TRBJ2-7; 13 bases are shared with TRBD2. CDR1 is SGHAT and CDR2 is FQNNGV in the germline V gene. Trimming at V came to 4 bases and at J to 4 bases, leaving 4 bases not matched to a gene. The CDR3 loop spans 15 amino acids. The chain's CDR3 is CASSSTSGGLYEQYF. The DNA of the CDR3 is TGTGCCAGCAGCTCGACTAGCGGGGGGTTATACGAGCAGTACTTC.

The genes are TRBV5-4 and TRBJ2-3; the match to TRBD2 covers 9 bases. Germline-derived CDR1 and CDR2 are SGHNT and YYREEE (reference sequence). With V trimmed by 2 bases and J by 2 bases, 6 bases remained unmatched. This CDR3 has 16 amino acids. The CDR3 is CASSLTLAGVTDTQYF. In DNA form, the CDR3 reads TGTGCCAGCAGCTTAACCTTAGCGGGAGTCACAGATACGCAGTATTTT.

The J gene is TRBJ2-7, the V gene TRBV6-1, with no clear D. This CDR3 spans 15 amino acids. Germline assignment: CDR1 MNHNS and CDR2 SASEGT. V lost 2 bases and J lost 3, with 14 bases in between. The CDR3 coding sequence is TGTGCCAGCAGTGAAAGCATTTTGGCAAACTACGAGCAGTACTTC. The encoded protein is CASSESILANYEQYF.

This clone occurred a few times. The chain is built from TRBV2 and TRBJ2-1, with D perhaps matching TRBD2 (5 bases). The CDR3 has 13 amino acids. With 5 bases removed from V and 11 bases from J, the gap between germline ends came to 16 bases. Germline V gene sequence: CDR1 SNHLY, CDR2 FYNNEI. The CDR3 region has the DNA TGTGCCAGCAGTCCCCTCCCGGACTTCCAGCAGTTCTTC. It yields the protein CASSPLPDFQQFF. The variable domain in full, completed from reference TRBV2 and TRBJ2-1, reads EPEVTQTPSHQVTQMGQEVILRCVPISNHLYFYWYRQILGQKVEFLVSFYNNEISEKSEIFDDQFSVERPDGSNFTLKIRSTKLEDSAMYFCASSPLPDFQQFFGPGTRLTVL.

The V call is TRBV9, the J call TRBJ1-3, with D possibly matching TRBD1 (5 bases). Germline values: CDR1 SGDLS, CDR2 YYNGEE. The germline V and J ends were trimmed by 3 bases and 1 base, with 11 bases remaining between them. The CDR3 has 15 amino acids. The CDR3 reads CASSASGTSGNTIYF. CDR3 coding DNA: TGTGCCAGCAGCGCTTCCGGGACTTCTGGAAACACCATATATTTT.

J is TRBJ1-5 and V is TRBV7-2; D unclear. The germline V gene encodes CDR1 SGHTA and CDR2 FQGNSA. The CDR3 totals 14 residues. The V gene lost 0 bases and the J gene lost 7 bases, with 10 bases spanning the gap. The CDR3 region is CASSLASRDQPQHF. As DNA, the CDR3 is TGTGCCAGCAGCTTAGCCTCCCGTGACCAGCCCCAGCATTTT.

The V gene is TRBV28, the J gene TRBJ1-4, with TRBD1 as a possible D gene (5 bases). Germline V gene lookup returns CDR1 MDHEN and CDR2 SYDVKM. Trimming took 6 bases from V and 7 from J, leaving 18 bases between them. The CDR3 is 15 amino acids. Here the CDR3 reads CASSPMGGIGEKLFF. The CDR3 bases are TGTGCCAGCAGCCCTATGGGGGGAATTGGTGAAAAACTGTTTTTT.

The CDR3 bases are TGTGCCAGCAGTGACTCGGACAATTCACCCCTCCACTTT. Translation: CASSDSDNSPLHF. V gene TRBV6-4 combines with J gene TRBJ1-6; D not resolved. Per the germline V gene, CDR1 is MRHNA and CDR2 is SNTAGT. The CDR3 length is 13 residues. V gave up 0 bases and J gave up 7 bases, with 4 bases separating them.

The chain joins TRBV9 to TRBJ1-2; D not resolved. The CDR3 has 11 amino acids. The germline V gene has CDR1 SGDLS and CDR2 YYNGEE. Trimming took off 2 bases at V and 14 bases at J, with 13 bases between the two ends. For the CDR3, the DNA is TGTGCCAGCAGCGTCCCGGGAATTACGACCTTC. The encoded protein is CASSVPGITTF. Full variable domain (missing parts from reference TRBV9 and TRBJ1-2): DSGVTQTPKHLITATGQRVTLRCSPRSGDLSVYWYQQSLDQGLQFLIQYYNGEERAKGNILERFSAQQFPDLHSELNLSSLELGDSALYFCASSVPGITTFGSGTRLTVV.